These 23 T cell receptor beta chains originate from one sample sequenced in a study of tumor-infiltrating lymphocytes in glioblastoma multiforme (dated by TCRdb to between 2016 and 2019). For sequencing, an Illumina HiSeq 2500 was employed. A modified ARM-PCR protocol with multiple V-beta primers and a C-beta primer was used to build TCRB libraries from RNA via three nested multiplex PCR rounds. Clones were called with MiXCR by TCRdb after fastp trimmed the public reads at Q25, and only in-frame beta chains were retained. Each CDR3 protein appears once, grouped with its most common genes and DNA. In this sample the table shows 15,000 to 20,000 distinct CDR3 sequences, roughly 64% of which occur a single time. The top ten hold 15% to 20% of the sample. Sequencing was carried out using peripheral blood. These TCRs come from a male donor with glioblastoma.

At least ten counts were recorded for this clonotype. V and J are TRBV29-1 and TRBJ2-3; 11 bases line up with TRBD2. Germline trimming cut 3 bases from V and 1 base from J; bases unmatched to any gene: 6. The CDR3 has 16 residues. Germline-derived CDR1 and CDR2 are SQVTM and ANQGSEA. CDR3 loop: CSVDDLAGGGTDTQYF. In DNA form, the CDR3 reads TGCAGCGTTGACGACCTAGCGGGAGGAGGCACAGATACGCAGTATTTT.

Notes on this clonotype: At one end the junction does not follow the germline gene, possibly because of a read error. The J gene is TRBJ1-1, the V gene TRBV20-1, with a tentative D call TRBD1 (5 bases). CDR3 size: 14 residues. Germline V gene lookup returns CDR1 DFQATT and CDR2 SNEGSKA (reference sequence). The CDR3: CCASGPAGPTEAFF. CDR3 DNA: TGCTGTGCTAGTGGTCCTGCGGGGCCCACTGAAGCTTTCTTT.

The chain recombines TRBV10-3 with TRBJ2-1; 9 bases line up with TRBD2. V shed 10 bases, J shed 0 bases, and the junction held 7 bases outside the gene matches. The length of the CDR3 is 15 residues. CDR1 is ENHRY and CDR2 is SYGVKD in the germline V gene. In nucleotides, the CDR3 is TGTGCCACACGGACTAGCGTCGGCTCCTACAATGAGCAGTTCTTC. This codes for CATRTSVGSYNEQFF.

The chain carries TRBV13 and TRBJ2-1; a weak D match, TRBD2 (6 bases). Germline loops: CDR1 PRHDT, CDR2 FYEKMQ (reference sequence). The CDR3 covers 15 residues. Trimming removed 0 bases from V and 7 bases from J, with 13 bases in between. The CDR3 sequence is CASSLGVLALNEQFF. Written as DNA, the CDR3 is TGTGCCAGCAGCTTAGGAGTACTAGCCTTGAATGAGCAGTTCTTC.

Of note for this clonotype: A much larger clone differs by one base, so this may be a read error. V gene TRBV6-5 combines with J gene TRBJ1-6; a possible D gene is TRBD1 (6 bases). Trimming left V 6 bases short and J 6 bases short, with 15 bases between. Per the germline V gene, CDR1 is MNHEY and CDR2 is SVGAGI. This CDR3 spans 15 amino acids. This CDR3 reads CASSRDTSCNSPLHF. The CDR3 DNA reads TGTGCCAGCAGCCGGGACACAAGCTGTAATTCACCCCTCCACTTT.

This chain links TRBV5-4 with TRBJ2-3; D is unclear. The germline V gene encodes CDR1 SGHNT and CDR2 YYREEE (reference sequence). Trimming stripped 1 base from V and 0 bases from J, with 12 bases between. The CDR3 covers 16 residues. The CDR3 sequence: CASSLSPLPSTDTQYF. As DNA, the CDR3 is TGTGCCAGCAGCTTGTCACCGCTCCCTAGCACAGATACGCAGTATTTT.

Note on this clonotype: This may arise from a read error, as a much more abundant clone is one base away. The CDR3 does not end in the conserved phenylalanine or tryptophan, so this is likely a read error. The gene calls are TRBV28 and TRBJ2-1, with a possible D match to TRBD1 (5 bases). The CDR3 loop spans 12 amino acids. CDR1 is MDHEN, CDR2 SYDVKM, per germline. V was trimmed by 6 bases and J by 7 bases, leaving 10 bases between them. This chain's CDR3 is CASRKKGNEQFV. The DNA of the CDR3 is TGTGCCAGCAGAAAGAAGGGGAATGAGCAGTTCGTC.

The J gene is TRBJ1-5, the V gene TRBV20-1; 9 bases are a match to TRBD1. This CDR3 contains 14 residues. Germline V gene data show CDR1 as DFQATT and CDR2 as SNEGSKA (reference sequence). With V trimmed by 5 bases and J by 4 bases, 6 bases remained unmatched. DNA for the CDR3: TGCAGTGCTTGGACAGGGGAGGGGAATCAGCCCCAGCATTTT. Amino acids: CSAWTGEGNQPQHF.

Points on this clonotype: One base away lies a much larger clone, so this may be a sequencing read error. V usage is TRBV29-1 and J usage is TRBJ2-3, with 7 bases fitting TRBD1. In germline, CDR1 is SQVTM, CDR2 ANQGSEA. This CDR3 spans 13 amino acids. The ends lost 7 bases at V and 4 bases at J; junction bases unmatched: 8. The CDR3 bases are TGCAGCGGGATAGGGGGCGGGCCAGATACGCAGTATTTT. This translates into CSGIGGGPDTQYF.

Comment on this clonotype: A read error may account for a junction end that differs from germline. This chain uses TRBV19 with TRBJ2-7; TRBD2 might be the D (6 bases). CDR3 length: 14 residues. Germline V gene sequence: CDR1 LNHDA, CDR2 SQIVND (reference sequence). DNA for the CDR3: TGTGCCGGTAGCGCGGGGCAGGAGTGGGACGAGCAGTACTTC. This sequence encodes CAGSAGQEWDEQYF.

CDR3 DNA: TGCAGTGCTAGGAACATGGTTCAGCCCCAGCATTTT. Amino acids: CSARNMVQPQHF. V usage is TRBV20-1 and J usage is TRBJ1-5; no clear D gene. The CDR3 loop spans 12 amino acids. The V end was cut by 3 bases, the J end by 6 bases, with 9 bases between. Germline V gene data show CDR1 as DFQATT and CDR2 as SNEGSKA (reference sequence).

A remark on this clonotype: A read error is possible here, since a much larger clone lies one base away. The conserved final phenylalanine or tryptophan is absent from the CDR3, which likely points to a read error. This rearrangement joins TRBV28 to TRBJ2-5, with D perhaps TRBD1 or TRBD2 (5 bases each). Germline V gives CDR1 MDHEN, CDR2 SYDVKM. The CDR3 spans 12 residues. Deletions cut 8 bases from V and 4 bases from J, with 11 bases between. CDR3 sequence: CASGGLGETQYL. The DNA of the CDR3 is TGTGCCAGCGGGGGTTTGGGAGAGACCCAGTACCTC.

At least ten counts were recorded for this clonotype. V is TRBV6-2 or TRBV6-3 and J is TRBJ2-1, with TRBD2 identical over 7 bases. This CDR3 comprises 11 residues. J gave up 8 bases and V 6 bases, and 1 base lay outside the gene matches. Germline V gene lookup returns CDR1 MNHEY and CDR2 SVGEGT. CDR3: CASSSGDEQFF. Written as DNA, the CDR3 is TGTGCCAGCAGCAGCGGGGATGAGCAGTTCTTC.

V gene TRBV6-1 combines with J gene TRBJ2-1; D not resolved. The V end was cut by 9 bases, the J end by 5 bases, with 17 bases between. Germline V CDR1 and CDR2: MNHNS, SASEGT. This CDR3 region has 14 residues. CDR3 DNA: TGTGCCAGTGCACGCAGCTCGGTGGACAATGAGCAGTTCTTC. Amino acid sequence: CASARSSVDNEQFF.

On this clonotype itself: A read error is likely, as this CDR3 ends without the conserved phenylalanine or tryptophan. No DNA is shown, since the ends of the CDR3 on it are uncertain; the CDR3 is the one TCRdb lists. The chain's CDR3 is CASSFDQGAGTLYL. This sequence joins TRBV12-3 or TRBV12-4 and TRBJ2-3; the table gives TRBD1 as D, unverified against the DNA. Ends included, the CDR3 has 14 residues.

A note on this clonotype: The final CDR3 position lacks the conserved phenylalanine or tryptophan, pointing to a likely read error. V gene TRBV6-2 or TRBV6-3 combines with J gene TRBJ2-1; TRBD1 matches at 9 bases. The CDR3 sequence is 15 residues long. Germline V gives CDR1 MNHEY, CDR2 SVGEGT. After removal of 5 bases from V and 3 bases from J, the junction contained 5 bases not matched to a gene. The CDR3 nucleotides read TGTGCCAGCAGTCCGGGACAGGGAGACTACAATGAGCAGTTCATC. This translates into CASSPGQGDYNEQFI.

Of note for this clonotype: A clone one base away is much larger, so this may be a read error. The chain is built from TRBV28 and TRBJ2-7, with 10 bases aligning to TRBD1. The CDR3 runs to 13 residues. Germline trimming cut 5 bases from V and 4 bases from J; bases unmatched to any gene: 2. The germline CDR1 and CDR2 sequences are MDHEN and SYDVKM. The chain's CDR3 is CASSGTGEYEQYV. The CDR3 DNA reads TGTGCCAGCAGTGGGACAGGGGAATACGAGCAGTACGTC.

This clonotype occurred many times. V and J are TRBV12-3 or TRBV12-4 and TRBJ2-7, with 10 bases that match TRBD1. The CDR3 totals 13 residues. V shed 8 bases, J shed 5 bases, and the junction held 6 bases outside the gene matches. CDR3 DNA: TGTGCCAGCTTGGGGACAGGGGTGGACGAGCAGTACTTC. Amino acids: CASLGTGVDEQYF.

About this clonotype: The junction and the germline gene differ at one end; a read error may be behind it. V usage is TRBV11-2 and J usage is TRBJ2-7, with D possibly being TRBD1 or TRBD2 (5 bases each). Germline loops: CDR1 SGHAT, CDR2 FQNNGV. The CDR3 length is 15 residues. The CDR3 region has the DNA TGTGCCAGCACCCCCAATGGGGCTTTAGTTGGGGAGCGGTACTTC. It is translated as CASTPNGALVGERYF.

V is TRBV7-8 and J is TRBJ2-5, with D unresolved. The CDR3 runs to 13 residues. Germline V CDR1 and CDR2: SGHVS, FQNEAQ. V shed 4 bases and J shed 1 base, with 7 bases lying between them. The CDR3 region has the DNA TGTGCCAGCAGCTCTGGGGTCCAAGAGACCCAGTACTTC. It specifies CASSSGVQETQYF.

Ten or more counts support this clonotype. The CDR3 bases are TGTGCCAGCAGCACCGTGACAGGCTTAGCGAGCTACACCTTC. This sequence encodes CASSTVTGLASYTF. The V and J genes are TRBV28 and TRBJ1-2; D is possibly TRBD1 (6 bases). The CDR3 is 14 amino acids. Trimming cost V 6 bases and J 9 bases, with 20 bases left between them. In germline, CDR1 is MDHEN, CDR2 SYDVKM.

The CDR3, as DNA: TGTGCCAGCAGCCGCGACAGGGGCTCCTACGAGCAGTACTTC. Translated, it gives CASSRDRGSYEQYF. V is TRBV11-2 and J is TRBJ2-7; 8 bases match TRBD1. Germline-derived CDR1 and CDR2 are SGHAT and FQNNGV. V trimming: 5 bases; J trimming: 0 bases; junction bases outside the gene matches: 3. There are 14 residues in the CDR3.

On this clonotype itself: Without the conserved terminal phenylalanine or tryptophan, this CDR3 likely stems from a read error. This chain uses TRBV6-5 with TRBJ2-2; TRBD1 matches at 7 bases. Germline loops: CDR1 MNHEY, CDR2 SVGAGI. The CDR3 is made up of 15 amino acids. CDR3 in DNA: TGTGCCAGCAGTTCCGGGACAGAGAACACCGGTGAGCTGTTTTAT. It is translated as CASSSGTENTGELFY.